The 32 T cell receptor beta chains listed next were all sequenced from one sample in a study of shared clonotypes between healthy human individuals. TCRdb's copy holds only in-frame clones and misses some; the assay was immunoSEQ multiplex PCR. Of 2.3 million or so clones detected, just over 90% appear once; the ten largest clones hold about 0.39%. The specimen was naive CD4+ T cells from PBMCs. Subset meaning: CD45RA+ positively selected. Receptor source: a man aged 18 to 29 in good health. Some clones in this sample may be carry-over from other donors' samples.

This clone was detected only once. The rearrangement joins TRBV29-1 to TRBJ1-2, with TRBD1 matching 12 bases. With V trimmed by 7 bases and J by 8 bases, 8 bases remained unmatched. Germline assignment: CDR1 SQVTM and CDR2 ANQGSEA. This CDR3 has 13 residues. CDR3 coding DNA: TGCAGCGCCCCGGGACAGGGGGCGATAGGCTACACCTTC. Translating it yields CSAPGQGAIGYTF.

V gene TRBV20-1 combines with J gene TRBJ1-3, with D unresolved. Germline V gene lookup returns CDR1 DFQATT and CDR2 SNEGSKA (reference sequence). This CDR3 region has 11 residues. For the CDR3, the DNA is TGCGAGCGTTCCTCTGGAAACACCATATATTTT. Encoded protein: CERSSGNTIYF.

The rearrangement joins TRBV7-2 to TRBJ2-2; D is unclear. The CDR3 is 13 amino acids. V was pared by 1 base and J by 6 bases, with 6 bases between. Germline V gives CDR1 SGHTA, CDR2 FQGNSA. The CDR3 sequence is CASSLDLSGELFF. The CDR3 region has the DNA TGTGCCAGCAGCTTAGACCTGTCCGGGGAGCTGTTTTTT. Using reference TRBV7-2 and TRBJ2-2 for the parts outside the CDR3, the full variable domain is GAGVSQSPSNKVTEKGKDVELRCDPISGHTALYWYRQSLGQGLEFLIYFQGNSAPDKSGLPSDRFSAERTGGSVSTLTIQRTQQEDSAVYLCASSLDLSGELFFGEGSRLTVL.

The CDR3 region has the DNA TGTGCCAGCAGCTTGGGACAGGGAGAAGCCGGGGCTTTCTTT. Translated: CASSLGQGEAGAFF. The J gene is TRBJ1-1, the V gene TRBV5-4, with TRBD1 matching over 7 bases. The germline V gene has CDR1 SGHNT and CDR2 YYREEE (reference sequence). The CDR3 runs 14 residues. The junction had 10 bases not matched to a gene; V was cut back by 0 bases and J by 11 bases.

The chain carries TRBV5-6 and TRBJ1-5; 9 bases are shared with TRBD1. This CDR3 has 15 amino acids. The ends lost 4 bases at V and 5 bases at J; junction bases unmatched: 7. The germline V gene encodes CDR1 SGHDT and CDR2 YYEEEE. CDR3 nucleotide sequence: TGTGCCAGCAGCGACCGAGGACAGGGGTATCAGCCCCAGCATTTT. Translated: CASSDRGQGYQPQHF.

This chain links TRBV18 with TRBJ1-1; 9 bases fit TRBD1. Germline values: CDR1 KGHSH, CDR2 LQKENI. The J segment lost 7 bases and the V segment lost 4 bases, leaving 16 bases of the junction unmatched. The CDR3 loop spans 17 amino acids. Written as DNA, the CDR3 is TGTGCCAGCTCACGCACAGGGGGCAATCTAGTTCTCGGTGAAGCTTTCTTT. Translation gives CASSRTGGNLVLGEAFF.

This clone was found once. The V call is TRBV27, the J call TRBJ2-3; 8 positions agree with TRBD2. Unmatched junction bases numbered 7, after V lost 1 base and J lost 10 bases. Germline V lookup: CDR1 MNHEY, CDR2 SMNVEV (reference sequence). The CDR3 has 14 amino acids. The CDR3 sequence is CASSLWGTRGSQYF. CDR3 sequence (DNA): TGTGCCAGCAGTTTATGGGGGACTAGAGGCTCGCAGTATTTT.

This chain connects TRBV19 to TRBJ2-2; the D gene is possibly TRBD2 (5 bases). CDR3 size: 15 residues. In germline, CDR1 is LNHDA, CDR2 SQIVND (reference sequence). The ends were cut back, 5 bases at V and 6 bases at J, with 16 bases in the middle. The CDR3 protein is CASSPAGYFPGELFF. The CDR3 coding sequence is TGTGCCAGTAGTCCCGCGGGCTACTTCCCCGGGGAGCTGTTTTTT.

Turning to this clone: The identical CDR3 is also encoded by other nucleotide sequences in the sample. V and J are TRBV7-8 and TRBJ1-1; D gene ambiguous. Between the trimmed V and J ends, which lost 1 base and 1 base, there was a span of 7 bases. The length of the CDR3 is 14 residues. Germline CDR1 reads SGHVS; CDR2 reads FQNEAQ. The CDR3 DNA follows: TGTGCCAGCAGCTTAGGCCAGGCGAACACTGAAGCTTTCTTT. Translation gives CASSLGQANTEAFF.

The chain carries TRBV19 and TRBJ2-3; 11 bases fit TRBD1. Germline CDR1 and CDR2: LNHDA and SQIVND (reference sequence). The J segment lost 3 bases and the V segment lost 5 bases, leaving 7 bases of the junction unmatched. This CDR3 is built from 16 residues. CDR3: CASSPGQGVITDTQYF. DNA for the CDR3: TGTGCCAGTAGTCCGGGACAGGGGGTCATTACAGATACGCAGTATTTT.

The V call is TRBV5-1, the J call TRBJ2-7, with 16 positions matching TRBD2. J was trimmed by 4 bases and V by 4 bases; bases with no gene match: 8. This CDR3 spans 17 amino acids. Looked up from germline, CDR1 is SGHRS and CDR2 is YFSETQ. The CDR3 is CASSQPGLAGGLYEQYF. The CDR3 coding sequence is TGCGCCAGCAGCCAGCCGGGACTAGCGGGAGGGTTATACGAGCAGTACTTC. Based on the CDR3 plus reference TRBV5-1 and TRBJ2-7, the full variable domain is KAGVTQTPRYLIKTRGQQVTLSCSPISGHRSVSWYQQTPGQGLQFLFEYFSETQRNKGNFPGRFSGRQFSNSRSEMNVSTLELGDSALYLCASSQPGLAGGLYEQYFGPGTRLTVT.

The rearrangement links TRBV7-9 to TRBJ1-2; TRBD1 matches at 7 bases. CDR1 is SEHNR and CDR2 is FQNEAQ in the germline V gene (reference sequence). CDR3 size: 14 residues. J gave up 1 base and V 1 base, and 0 bases lay outside the gene matches. DNA of the CDR3: TGTGCCAGCAGCTTAGGGGACAGTAACTATGGCTACACCTTC. Translation gives CASSLGDSNYGYTF. Looking up the rest from reference TRBV7-9 and TRBJ1-2 gives the full variable domain: DTGVSQNPRHKITKRGQNVTFRCDPISEHNRLYWYRQTLGQGPEFLTYFQNEAQLEKSRLLSDRFSAERPKGSFSTLEIQRTEQGDSAMYLCASSLGDSNYGYTFGSGTRLTVV.

Only one count was recorded for this clone. The rearrangement uses TRBV6-1 and TRBJ1-1; D is unresolved. CDR3 length: 14 residues. Germline CDR1 is MNHNS and CDR2 is SASEGT. Trimming took 4 bases from V and 1 from J, leaving 10 bases between them. The CDR3 nucleotides are TGTGCCAGCAGTGTCGGCGCTGGGAACACTGAAGCTTTCTTT. It specifies CASSVGAGNTEAFF.

Note on this clone: Other DNA variants within this sample encode the same CDR3. The chain employs TRBV19 and TRBJ2-7, with D possibly TRBD1 on 6 matching bases. The CDR3 length is 14 residues. Germline assignment: CDR1 LNHDA and CDR2 SQIVND (reference sequence). Trimming removed 2 bases from V and 2 bases from J, with 10 bases in between. The CDR3 DNA reads TGTGCCAGTAGTATACGTACAGGGACCTACGAGCAGTACTTC. Its protein product is CASSIRTGTYEQYF.

The CDR3 is CASTATGTETQYF. As DNA, the CDR3 is TGTGCCAGCACCGCGACAGGGACAGAGACCCAGTACTTC. The chain employs TRBV6-5 and TRBJ2-5; 7 nucleotides line up with TRBD1. The CDR3 length is 13 residues. Germline CDR1 is MNHEY and CDR2 is SVGAGI. With 7 bases clipped from V and 4 bases from J, the junction kept 6 bases outside the gene matches.

CDR3 loop: CASSQRTNEKLFF. DNA for the CDR3: TGCGCCAGCAGCCAACGGACTAATGAAAAACTGTTTTTT. This chain links TRBV4-1 with TRBJ1-4; D remains ambiguous. Germline loops: CDR1 MGHRA, CDR2 YSYEKL. This CDR3 has 13 residues. V was cut by 2 bases and J by 2 bases, with 3 bases left in between.

The chain uses TRBV7-6 and TRBJ1-2; TRBD1 might be the D (6 bases). CDR3 length equals 18 residues. Trimming stripped 1 base from V and 8 bases from J, with 26 bases between. Per germline, CDR1 SGHVS and CDR2 FNYEAQ. CDR3 loop: CASSLVADLGQFTGGYTF. Here the CDR3 DNA reads TGTGCCAGCAGCTTAGTAGCGGACCTAGGACAGTTCACTGGCGGCTACACCTTC.

The chain couples TRBV27 to TRBJ2-3, with 7 bases matching TRBD1. From germline, CDR1 is MNHEY and CDR2 SMNVEV (reference sequence). V lost 4 bases, J lost 3 bases, and 16 bases stayed unmatched. This CDR3 has 18 residues. CDR3 in DNA: TGTGCCAGCAGTTCCAAGCGTCCTCGACAGGGTCTAACAGATACGCAGTATTTT. As protein: CASSSKRPRQGLTDTQYF.

V gene TRBV6-6 combines with J gene TRBJ2-7; 7 bases line up with TRBD1. The ends lost 0 bases at V and 2 bases at J; junction bases unmatched: 4. The germline V gene has CDR1 MNHNY and CDR2 SVGAGI (reference sequence). The CDR3 sequence is 15 residues long. The CDR3 DNA reads as TGTGCCAGCAGTTACTCCCTGACAGGGACCTACGAGCAGTACTTC. It codes for CASSYSLTGTYEQYF.

The chain carries TRBV25-1 and TRBJ2-7, with 7 bases that match TRBD1. The CDR3 consists of 15 residues. The V gene end was trimmed by 3 bases and the J gene end by 6 bases; junction bases not matched to a gene: 11. In germline, CDR1 is MGHDK, CDR2 SYGVNS. CDR3 nucleotides: TGTGCCAGCAGTGACCGACAGGGTTCGTTAGGCGAGCAGTACTTC. This translates into CASSDRQGSLGEQYF.

The chain recombines TRBV2 with TRBJ2-1; the D gene is possibly TRBD2 (5 bases). Trimming shortened V by 5 bases and J by 0 bases, and 14 bases separated the two germline ends. CDR1 and CDR2 from the germline V gene are SNHLY and FYNNEI. The CDR3 length is 16 residues. CDR3 bases: TGTGCCAGCAGTACCGGAGGTTCCAGCTCCTACAATGAGCAGTTCTTC. Encoded protein: CASSTGGSSSYNEQFF.

The chain couples TRBV19 to TRBJ1-2; 7 nucleotides align to TRBD1. The V segment lost 3 bases and the J segment 8 bases; nucleotides outside the gene matches: 6. Germline lookup yields CDR1 LNHDA and CDR2 SQIVND (reference sequence). The CDR3 sequence is 13 residues long. CDR3 loop: CASSIDRAGGYTF. CDR3 nucleotides: TGTGCCAGTAGTATCGACAGGGCCGGGGGCTACACCTTC.

The chain couples TRBV19 to TRBJ2-1, with a tentative D call TRBD2 (5 bases). Germline CDR1 LNHDA, CDR2 SQIVND (reference sequence). V lost 6 bases to trimming and J lost 5 bases, with 17 bases between them. The CDR3 runs 15 residues. CDR3 in amino acids: CASSLLDALNNEQFF. CDR3 DNA: TGTGCCAGTAGCCTACTAGACGCTTTAAACAATGAGCAGTTCTTC.

The V call is TRBV19, the J call TRBJ1-2, with D maybe TRBD1 (5 bases). Trimming took off 4 bases at V and 6 bases at J, with 15 bases between the two ends. The CDR3 totals 14 residues. The germline CDR1 and CDR2 sequences are LNHDA and SQIVND (reference sequence). CDR3 DNA: TGTGCCAGTAGTAGGGACGATCCGGGAAATGGCTACACCTTC. It specifies CASSRDDPGNGYTF. Looking up the rest from reference TRBV19 and TRBJ1-2 gives the full variable domain: DGGITQSPKYLFRKEGQNVTLSCEQNLNHDAMYWYRQDPGQGLRLIYYSQIVNDFQKGDIAEGYSVSREKKESFPLTVTSAQKNPTAFYLCASSRDDPGNGYTFGSGTRLTVV.

The gene calls are TRBV6-4 and TRBJ2-6, with D tentatively TRBD2 (5 bases). This CDR3 comprises 14 residues. The germline V and J ends were trimmed by 9 bases and 3 bases, with 12 bases remaining between them. Germline-derived CDR1 and CDR2 are MRHNA and SNTAGT. CDR3 DNA sequence: TGTGCCAGATGCGGGTCTCTTGGGGCCAACGTCCTGACTTTC. It codes for CARCGSLGANVLTF.

The chain links TRBV28 to TRBJ2-2; TRBD1 matches 7 bases. CDR3 length: 15 amino acids. After removal of 5 bases from V and 7 bases from J, the junction contained 10 bases not matched to a gene. Germline V gives CDR1 MDHEN, CDR2 SYDVKM. The CDR3 DNA is TGTGCCAGCAGTCCGCCGAACAGGGGCGGCGGGGAGCTGTTTTTT. Translated, it gives CASSPPNRGGGELFF.

This clone was seen only once. This rearrangement joins TRBV28 to TRBJ1-1; no clear D. Germline V gene lookup returns CDR1 MDHEN and CDR2 SYDVKM. CDR3 length: 15 amino acids. Trimming removed 7 bases at V and 2 bases at J, with 17 bases between. The CDR3 sequence is CASTYLAPGNTEAFF. Here the CDR3 DNA reads TGTGCCAGCACCTACTTGGCCCCGGGAAACACTGAAGCTTTCTTT.

This chain links TRBV25-1 with TRBJ2-7; no clear D gene. Germline loops: CDR1 MGHDK, CDR2 SYGVNS. The CDR3 contains 14 residues. Trimming cost V 7 bases and J 2 bases, with 15 bases left between them. CDR3 DNA: TGTGCCAGCAAAGGTTCATATGCACCCTACGAGCAGTACTTC. As protein: CASKGSYAPYEQYF.

Turning to this clone: Just one base apart from a much larger clone, this may be a read error. The same CDR3 also results from other DNA sequences found in this sample. The rearrangement joins TRBV7-9 to TRBJ1-1; D is uncertain. This CDR3 is built from 13 residues. Germline V gene lookup returns CDR1 SEHNR and CDR2 FQNEAQ (reference sequence). V was trimmed by 4 bases and J by 1 base, leaving 7 bases between them. The CDR3, as DNA: TGTGCCAGCAGCTCAGAGGGGAACACTGAAGCTTTCTTT. Translation gives CASSSEGNTEAFF.

The chain couples TRBV5-6 to TRBJ2-2; D ambiguous. The CDR3 sequence is 16 residues long. The V end was cut by 5 bases, the J end by 0 bases, with 14 bases between. Germline loops: CDR1 SGHDT, CDR2 YYEEEE. The CDR3 bases are TGTGCCAGCAGACGAATGGGAATATCGAACACCGGGGAGCTGTTTTTT. Translated: CASRRMGISNTGELFF.

Here the CDR3 DNA reads TGTGCCAGTGCCGAAGGCAGCACAGATACGCAGTATTTT. It codes for CASAEGSTDTQYF. The gene calls are TRBV7-3 and TRBJ2-3; D is undetermined. Germline V gene sequence: CDR1 SGHTA, CDR2 FQGTGA. The ends were cut back, 9 bases at V and 0 bases at J, with 10 bases in the middle. The CDR3 has 13 residues. The complete variable domain, with remaining parts taken from reference TRBV7-3 and TRBJ2-3, reads GAGVSQTPSNKVTEKGKYVELRCDPISGHTALYWYRQSLGQGPEFLIYFQGTGAADDSGLPNDRFFAVRPEGSVSTLKIQRTERGDSAVYLCASAEGSTDTQYFGPGTRLTVL.

CDR3 loop: CASSFGQSSTDTQYF. CDR3 coding DNA: TGTGCCAGCAGCTTTGGACAGTCTAGCACAGATACGCAGTATTTT. The chain carries TRBV5-6 and TRBJ2-3, with TRBD1 as a possible D gene (6 bases). The CDR3 sequence is 15 residues long. Trimming removed 2 bases from V and 0 bases from J, with 10 bases in between. Per germline, CDR1 SGHDT and CDR2 YYEEEE.